This TCR beta chain was identified during a study of shared clonotypes between healthy human individuals (dated by TCRdb to 2020 to 2021). For the study in its entirety: The cohort included a few men and a couple of women between 18 and 49 years of age. Between about 0.94 and 10 billion PBMCs per donor were obtained by leukapheresis. To estimate repertoire size and how much clonotype sharing occurs between individuals, the study deeply sequenced the blood TCR repertoires of about 5 healthy adults. Libraries were prepared and TCR repertoires were sequenced by different laboratories using diverse techniques, in order to increase sequencing depth and limit assay-specific biases. For each donor, CD4 naive and CD4 memory were each given three plates, CD8 naive was given two plates, and CD8 memory was given one plate. General conclusions and limits of the study: Pairwise subsampling led to the expectation that sequencing depth would affect the degree of clonotype sharing among donors. Rarefaction of sorted-subset datasets indicated incomplete sequencing despite the large sequencing depth. Sampling was restricted to blood, and TCR repertoires in tissues likely differ from the TCR repertoires found in blood. Larger estimated clonotype richness was generally found for naive subsets than for memory subsets. The small number of donors limited the genetic and exposure-history diversity represented. Clonotypes shared by all four sorted-subset donors showed higher generation probabilities than non-shared clonotypes. When four donors were compared, the shared fraction of clonotypes was 5% to 6.5% for naive CD4, 3.5% for naive CD8, 2.3% for memory CD4, and 0.4% for memory CD8.

Taken from cysteine to phenylalanine, the CDR3 has 17 residues. This entry keeps only the CDR3 DNA: 51 bases, framed from base 1. The germline V gene (reference sequence) sets CDR1 to SGHNT and CDR2 to YYREEE. Trimming takes 4 bases off V and 0 bases off J; junction bases not matched to a gene: 6. Donors were healthy HIV-negative adults with no recently reported acute infections or vaccinations. Every donor was a Caucasian adult residing in Nashville, Tennessee, USA. CD4+ T cells were enriched through magnetic negative selection, after which naive cells were positively selected on CD45RA and the remaining negative fraction served as the memory subset. Blood was collected by leukapheresis, and PBMCs were isolated by Ficoll-Histopaque density gradient centrifugation and then cryopreserved in liquid nitrogen vapor phase. Purity and quantity of every magnetically sorted T cell population were checked by analytical flow cytometry. Each sorted fraction had its genomic DNA isolated and then quantified by UV absorbance on a Nanodrop 2000c.

Using the deep immunoSEQ assay, multiplex PCR amplified TCR CDR3 regions from genomic DNA. For each cell subset, the extracted genomic DNA was distributed evenly across all wells of several immunoSEQ 96-well plates, and each plate served as one replicate. For sorted subsets, each replicate PCR was loaded with approximately 200 ng genomic DNA, equivalent to 32,000 or so T cell genomes. The purified libraries were quantified using a Qubit 3.0 fluorometer, sized with a Bioanalyzer 2100, and then quantified again using the KAPA Library Quantification kit. A separate single-read 150-cycle Illumina NextSeq 550 flow cell was used to sequence each immunoSEQ 96-well plate. As for how the authors treated the data: The immunoSEQ output contained only junctional sequences without quality scores, so filtering could not match that applied to full-length reads. Sequences were annotated with PyIR, a Python wrapper for IgBLAST v1.9, and V/J genes and CDR3 were assigned using IMGT germline references. Any read was removed if the V/J assignment was weak (E-value above 1e-6), the CDR3 was missing, or the read contained stop codons, out-of-frame junctions, or ambiguous translated residues. V3J clonotypes were defined as sequences sharing the same inferred V gene, J gene, and CDR3 amino acid sequence. Percentage overlap between repertoires was calculated by dividing the number of shared unique clonotypes by the size of the smaller repertoire. RTK rarefaction, the Chao1 estimator, and Recon v2.1 estimates of unobserved clonotypes were used to assess repertoire richness. OLGA was used to compute generation probabilities for all TCRbeta clonotypes that the gDNA method yielded from a handful of donors. TCRdb holds this immuneACCESS table with in-frame rearrangements only. Some clones are missing; in checked studies, unresolved V genes explain under half, and the rest has no known cause. That table furnishes V, J and clone size, whereas the DNA furnished D and trimming. The sample yields some 1 million clones; about 77% were counted once. The top ten clones comprise roughly 1.5% of the sample.

Comments on this clone: It lacks a known antigen. Nothing much larger sits one base from this clone, and base qualities are not available.

This clonotype was obtained from a man aged 18 to 29 in good health. The sample taken for sequencing was memory CD4+ T cells sorted from blood. According to the study, the label for this sample's cell subset or site signals: CD45RA-negative fraction. Recombination linked TRBV5-4 to TRBJ2-6; the central 8 bases match TRBD1. The base sequence is TGTGCCAGCAGCACCGGGACAGGACCCTCTGGGGCCAACGTCCTGACTTTC. Translated, it reads CASSTGTGPSGANVLTF.